Listed below are T cell receptor beta chains from one sample, sequenced in a study of Ad26.COV2.S vaccination and SARS-CoV-2 variants. Assay: immunoSEQ multiplex PCR; the TCRdb copy retains only in-frame clones and omits some. Here the sample spans 350,000 to 400,000 clones, approximately 90% being singletons. The sequenced sample was peripheral blood, obtained in a trial of Ad26.COV2.S vaccine versus placebo. The receptors stem from a person aged 18 to 65 who received the Ad26.COV2.S COVID-19 vaccine or a placebo. Both conserved end residues are part of each CDR3. Fields, in order: V gene, J gene, clone size, D gene, CDR3 protein, CDR3 DNA. The D gene is left open where the match is weak. For some rows the clone size is stated as once, few or many, or as a class when expanded; others skip it.

TRBV2	TRBJ2-7	-	TRBD2	CASSETSGRVEQYF	TGTGCCAGCAGTGAGACTAGCGGGAGAGTCGAGCAGTACTTC
TRBV12-5	TRBJ2-2	once	TRBD2	CASGFFLGLAGGVELFF	TGTGCTAGTGGTTTCTTCCTGGGACTAGCGGGAGGAGTTGAGCTGTTTTTT
TRBV28	TRBJ2-2	-	TRBD2	CASSLLAGESGELFF	TGTGCCAGCAGTTTATTAGCGGGAGAAAGCGGGGAGCTGTTTTTT
TRBV18	TRBJ1-1	-	-	CASSPLFNPGATEAFF	TGTGCCAGCTCACCTCTATTTAACCCCGGCGCCACTGAAGCTTTCTTT
TRBV6-5	TRBJ1-5	-	-	CASSITRGHNQPQHF	TGTGCCAGCAGTATCACCCGGGGGCACAATCAGCCCCAGCATTTT
TRBV19	TRBJ2-3	-	TRBD2	CAPAGGGRFTDTQYF	TGTGCCCCTGCTGGTGGCGGGAGGTTCACAGATACGCAGTATTTT
TRBV6-5	TRBJ1-2	-	-	CASSTLDRRGYGYTF	TGTGCCAGCAGTACACTCGACAGGCGGGGCTATGGCTACACCTTC
TRBV6-2/TRBV6-3	TRBJ2-7	-	-	CASSLSGFYEQYF	TGTGCCAGCAGCCTTAGTGGATTCTACGAGCAGTACTTC
TRBV28	TRBJ2-7	-	-	CACGSYYEQYF	TGTGCCTGCGGGTCTTACTACGAGCAGTACTTC
TRBV3-1/TRBV3-2	TRBJ1-1	-	-	CASSQASANTEAFF	TGTGCCAGCAGCCAAGCCTCAGCGAACACTGAAGCTTTCTTT
TRBV13	TRBJ1-1	-	-	CASSLIGSEAFF	TGTGCCAGCAGCTTAATAGGGTCTGAAGCTTTCTTT
TRBV28	TRBJ2-1	-	TRBD1	CASSSGQAATNEQFF	TGTGCCAGCAGTTCGGGACAGGCGGCCACCAATGAGCAGTTCTTC
TRBV5-4	TRBJ2-3	-	TRBD2	CASSLVSGSNTQYF	TGTGCCAGCAGCTTGGTTAGCGGGAGTAATACGCAGTATTTT
TRBV28	TRBJ2-7	once	-	CASSLLDYTYEQYF	TGTGCCAGCAGTTTGTTGGACTACACCTACGAGCAGTACTTC
TRBV3-1/TRBV3-2	TRBJ2-2	-	-	CASSHGNTGELFF	TGTGCCAGCAGCCACGGTAACACCGGGGAGCTGTTTTTT
TRBV6-5	TRBJ2-5	-	-	CASKEGGLQETQYF	TGTGCCAGCAAGGAGGGGGGACTCCAAGAGACCCAGTACTTC
TRBV5-1	TRBJ2-2	-	TRBD1	CASSSPGQPNTGELFF	TGCGCCAGCAGCTCACCGGGACAGCCGAACACCGGGGAGCTGTTTTTT
TRBV7-2	TRBJ1-1	once	-	CASSQQAMNTEAFF	TGTGCCAGCAGCCAGCAGGCTATGAACACTGAAGCTTTCTTT
TRBV5-6	TRBJ1-2	-	-	CASSLEEDTPEFYGYTF	TGTGCCAGCAGCTTGGAAGAGGACACACCAGAGTTCTATGGCTACACCTTC
TRBV19	TRBJ2-7	once	TRBD1	CASSTTGDPSYEQYF	TGTGCCAGTAGTACGACAGGGGACCCTTCCTACGAGCAGTACTTC
TRBV6-2/TRBV6-3	TRBJ1-1	once	-	CASSFTRRTANTEAFF	TGTGCCAGCAGCTTTACCCGCCGGACAGCGAACACTGAAGCTTTCTTT
TRBV5-1	TRBJ2-2	-	-	CASSMSAFIITGELFF	TGCGCCAGCAGCATGTCAGCTTTCATAATCACCGGGGAGCTGTTTTTT
TRBV10-1	TRBJ1-4	-	-	CASSESPEEKLFF	TGCGCCAGCAGTGAGTCCCCAGAGGAAAAACTGTTTTTT
TRBV30	TRBJ1-2	-	TRBD1	CAWSYRGGGYTF	TGTGCCTGGAGTTACAGGGGAGGTGGCTACACCTTC
TRBV5-5	TRBJ1-1	-	-	CASSLGGVNTEAFF	TGTGCCAGCAGCTTGGGCGGGGTCAACACTGAAGCTTTCTTT
TRBV5-1	TRBJ2-7	-	TRBD1	CASSLRDRALYEQYF	TGCGCCAGCAGCTTACGGGACAGGGCCCTCTACGAGCAGTACTTC
TRBV11-2	TRBJ2-5	-	-	CASSLDRYQETQYF	TGTGCCAGCAGCTTAGACCGGTACCAAGAGACCCAGTACTTC
TRBV29-1	TRBJ2-2	few	-	CSVERESNTGELFF	TGCAGCGTGGAACGTGAATCGAACACCGGGGAGCTGTTTTTT
TRBV28	TRBJ2-2	-	TRBD2	CASRRLAGAVGTGELFF	TGTGCCAGCCGACGACTAGCGGGAGCGGTAGGAACCGGGGAGCTGTTTTTT
TRBV18	TRBJ2-1	-	-	CASSPGLQAPRNEQFF	TGTGCCAGCTCACCGGGGCTTCAGGCGCCGAGGAATGAGCAGTTCTTC
TRBV5-1	TRBJ2-7	-	TRBD2	CASSLGASGGYEQYF	TGCGCCAGCAGCTTGGGGGCTAGCGGGGGCTACGAGCAGTACTTC
TRBV12-3/TRBV12-4	TRBJ2-1	-	-	CASSLGGYGKQFF	TGTGCCAGCAGTTTGGGGGGTTACGGGAAACAGTTCTTC
TRBV10-3	TRBJ2-3	-	-	CAISVGAGSTDTQYF	TGTGCCATCAGTGTCGGGGCAGGGAGTACAGATACGCAGTATTTT
TRBV30	TRBJ1-4	-	TRBD1	CAWSPQGGSREKLFF	TGTGCCTGGAGCCCCCAGGGGGGATCGAGAGAAAAACTGTTTTTT
TRBV6-2/TRBV6-3	TRBJ2-6	-	-	CASSASSGANVLTF	TGTGCCAGCAGCGCTAGCTCTGGGGCCAACGTCCTGACTTTC
TRBV4-2	TRBJ1-1	-	TRBD1	CASSLQGDTEAFF	TGTGCCAGCAGCCTGCAGGGGGACACTGAAGCTTTCTTT
TRBV28	TRBJ2-3	-	TRBD2	CASSWTSGHRTDTQYF	TGTGCCAGCAGCTGGACTAGCGGGCACCGTACAGATACGCAGTATTTT
TRBV27	TRBJ1-2	-	-	CASSVSRGFYGYTF	TGTGCCAGCAGTGTTTCCAGGGGATTTTATGGCTACACCTTC
TRBV5-8	TRBJ2-5	-	-	CASSLSFRLQGDWETQYF	TGTGCCAGCAGCTTGTCGTTCCGGTTGCAGGGCGACTGGGAGACCCAGTACTTC
TRBV27	TRBJ1-2	once	-	CASSLKGNYGYTF	TGTGCCAGCAGCCTAAAGGGGAACTATGGCTACACCTTC
TRBV7-3	TRBJ2-2	-	-	CASSLSSDTGELFF	TGTGCCAGCAGCTTATCTTCAGACACCGGGGAGCTGTTTTTT
TRBV6-5	TRBJ2-5	-	-	CASELGETQYF	TGTGCCAGCGAGTTGGGAGAGACCCAGTACTTC
TRBV5-5	TRBJ2-3	-	-	CASSLHGDTQYF	TGTGCCAGCAGCTTGCACGGGGATACGCAGTATTTT
TRBV28	TRBJ2-7	-	-	CASSFVREQYF	TGTGCCAGCAGTTTCGTGCGCGAGCAGTACTTC
TRBV5-1	TRBJ1-4	-	TRBD1	CASSLGRGRNEKLFF	TGCGCCAGCAGCTTGGGCAGGGGGCGAAATGAAAAACTGTTTTTT
TRBV11-3	TRBJ2-7	once	TRBD2	CASSFGGSNNEQYF	TGTGCCAGCAGCTTCGGCGGGAGTAATAACGAGCAGTACTTC
TRBV7-3	TRBJ2-1	-	TRBD2	CASSSASGSGEQFF	TGTGCCAGCAGCTCAGCTAGCGGGAGTGGTGAGCAGTTCTTC
TRBV13	TRBJ1-1	-	TRBD1	CASSFNRGGPEAFF	TGTGCCAGCAGCTTTAACAGGGGGGGGCCTGAAGCTTTCTTT
TRBV9	TRBJ2-1	-	-	CASSVDPATNNEQFF	TGTGCCAGCAGCGTAGATCCAGCGACAAACAATGAGCAGTTCTTC
TRBV7-2	TRBJ2-3	-	-	CASSLARDTQYF	TGTGCCAGCAGCTTAGCGAGAGATACGCAGTATTTT